The sequence of this TCR beta chain was determined in a study of OX40 agonist ivuxolimab in advanced cancers. Study-level information: Hepatocellular carcinoma, melanoma, renal cell or head and neck cancer occurred in dose-escalation patients. Partial responses, seen in three patients, involved one hepatocellular carcinoma and two cutaneous melanomas. Study results and caveats: CD4+ and CD8+ blood T cells expanded clonally by week 6 at 0.1 to 3.0 mg/kg.

The timepoints at which blood was sampled were baseline, cycle 4 day 1, and cycle 7 day 1. This clone was observed a handful of times. Its antigen is currently unknown. Clones were sequenced by immunoSEQ multiplex PCR, and TCRdb holds only the in-frame ones, with some missing. The sample yields tens of thousands of clones, roughly 80% seen once. The receptor was isolated from an adult with an advanced solid tumor such as melanoma, head and neck, liver or kidney cancer. The specimen was CD4+ or CD8+ T cells sorted from blood, collected in a trial of the OX40 agonist ivuxolimab.

The CDR3 loop is CASSIASEAFF. The CDR3 DNA reads TGTGCCAGTAGTATCGCCTCTGAAGCTTTCTTT. The chain is built from TRBV19 and TRBJ1-1; no clear D. Germline CDR1 LNHDA, CDR2 SQIVND (reference sequence). V was shortened by 3 bases and J by 6 bases, with 5 bases between the two germline ends. This CDR3 region has 11 residues.